The 13 T cell receptor beta chains reported below all come from one sample, sequenced in a study of T cell changes during pregnancy in multiple sclerosis. Using immunoSEQ multiplex PCR, the repertoire was profiled, and TCRdb retains in-frame clones only, with some absent. This sample has just over 50,000 clones, with about 90% found just once. This material consisted of CD4+ T cells from peripheral blood mononuclear cells, taken after pregnancy. The origin of the receptors is a female donor with multiple sclerosis, enrolled in a pregnancy study.

The V and J genes are TRBV5-1 and TRBJ2-5, with a weak D call TRBD1 (5 bases). The V end was cut by 7 bases, the J end by 4 bases, with 17 bases between. Per germline, CDR1 SGHRS and CDR2 YFSETQ. The CDR3 sequence is 14 residues long. Written as DNA, the CDR3 is TGCGCCAGCTTTGGAAGGCTTCAGGGAGAGACCCAGTACTTC. Amino acids: CASFGRLQGETQYF.

The chain couples TRBV10-3 to TRBJ2-5; the D gene is possibly TRBD2 (6 bases). Germline CDR1 reads ENHRY; CDR2 reads SYGVKD. The CDR3 loop spans 16 amino acids. The V gene lost 0 bases and the J gene lost 2 bases, with 13 bases spanning the gap. CDR3 sequence reads: CAISESGWDSQETQYF. Written as DNA, the CDR3 is TGTGCCATCAGTGAGTCCGGGTGGGACTCACAAGAGACCCAGTACTTC.

This chain links TRBV5-4 with TRBJ2-2; D is unclear. Germline CDR1 reads SGHNT; CDR2 reads YYREEE (reference sequence). The CDR3 is 14 amino acids. Trimming left V 0 bases short and J 2 bases short, with 5 bases between. CDR3 region: CASSLDTNTGELFF. The CDR3, as DNA: TGTGCCAGCAGCTTGGACACCAACACCGGGGAGCTGTTTTTT. The full variable domain, rest sourced from reference TRBV5-4 and TRBJ2-2, is ETGVTQSPTHLIKTRGQQVTLRCSSQSGHNTVSWYQQALGQGPQFIFQYYREEENGRGNFPPRFSGLQFPNYSSELNVNALELDDSALYLCASSLDTNTGELFFGEGSRLTVL.

The chain links TRBV6-6 to TRBJ2-7; TRBD1 is a possible D gene (6 bases). V lost 2 bases, J lost 6 bases, and 11 bases lay in between. Germline loops: CDR1 MNHNY, CDR2 SVGAGI (reference sequence). The CDR3 is 13 residues long. The CDR3 protein is CASSYPDSFEQYF. Here the CDR3 DNA reads TGTGCCAGCAGTTACCCGGACAGTTTCGAGCAGTACTTC.

This sequence joins TRBV19 and TRBJ2-3; 8 nucleotides align to TRBD2. The CDR3 has 13 residues. With 7 bases clipped from V and 1 base from J, the junction kept 1 base outside the gene matches. In germline, CDR1 is LNHDA, CDR2 SQIVND (reference sequence). The DNA of the CDR3 is TGTGCCAGTAAGACTAGCGGCACAGATACGCAGTATTTT. This codes for CASKTSGTDTQYF.

This chain links TRBV5-5 with TRBJ2-3, with D perhaps TRBD1 (6 bases). Between the trimmed V and J ends, which lost 3 bases and 2 bases, there was a span of 16 bases. Looked up from germline, CDR1 is SGHKS and CDR2 is YYEKEE (reference sequence). This CDR3 has 16 residues. The CDR3 region has the DNA TGTGCCAGCAGCTCAACCTCACACAGGGTCACAGATACGCAGTATTTT. As protein: CASSSTSHRVTDTQYF.

This chain joins TRBV5-8 and TRBJ2-1; TRBD1 matches at 7 bases. CDR3 length equals 15 residues. CDR1 is SGHTS, CDR2 YDEGEE, per germline. V lost 6 bases and J lost 0; bases outside the gene matches: 6. In DNA, the CDR3 is TGTGCCAGCATCCGGGACAGAAGCTCCTACAATGAGCAGTTCTTC. Translated: CASIRDRSSYNEQFF.

This sequence joins TRBV4-3 and TRBJ1-3; 8 nucleotides align to TRBD1. The J segment lost 3 bases and the V segment lost 4 bases, leaving 14 bases of the junction unmatched. Germline CDR1 reads LGHNA; CDR2 reads YSLEER. The CDR3 covers 18 residues. The CDR3 loop is CASSRWASGTGLGNTIYF. As DNA, the CDR3 is TGCGCCAGCAGCCGTTGGGCGTCCGGGACAGGACTTGGAAACACCATATATTTT.

The CDR3 region has the DNA TGTGCCAGCAGTTTCGACAATGAGCAGTTCTTC. The encoded protein is CASSFDNEQFF. The gene calls are TRBV2 and TRBJ2-1; D is unresolved. This CDR3 has 11 residues. Deletions cut 5 bases from V and 5 bases from J, with 4 bases between. Germline V gene data show CDR1 as SNHLY and CDR2 as FYNNEI.

The chain couples TRBV19 to TRBJ2-5, with 7 bases fitting TRBD2. Germline lookup yields CDR1 LNHDA and CDR2 SQIVND (reference sequence). V shed 3 bases, J shed 0 bases, and the junction held 7 bases outside the gene matches. This CDR3 spans 16 amino acids. The CDR3 DNA reads as TGTGCCAGTAGTATCTGGAGCGGGGTCGACCAAGAGACCCAGTACTTC. It encodes CASSIWSGVDQETQYF. Looking up the rest from reference TRBV19 and TRBJ2-5 gives the full variable domain: DGGITQSPKYLFRKEGQNVTLSCEQNLNHDAMYWYRQDPGQGLRLIYYSQIVNDFQKGDIAEGYSVSREKKESFPLTVTSAQKNPTAFYLCASSIWSGVDQETQYFGPGTRLLVL.

The chain carries TRBV27 and TRBJ2-7, with D uncertain. The V gene lost 5 bases and the J gene lost 12 bases, with 14 bases spanning the gap. The germline V gene has CDR1 MNHEY and CDR2 SMNVEV (reference sequence). The CDR3 has 11 residues. CDR3: CASSPGRLWYF. As DNA, the CDR3 is TGTGCCAGCAGTCCGGGTCGCTTATGGTACTTC.

The rearrangement joins TRBV7-2 to TRBJ2-5; 7 nucleotides agree with TRBD2. Looked up from germline, CDR1 is SGHTA and CDR2 is FQGNSA. CDR3 length equals 14 residues. V trimming: 3 bases; J trimming: 4 bases; junction bases outside the gene matches: 5. CDR3 sequence (DNA): TGTGCCAGCAGCTTTGCGGGAGCCCGAGAGACCCAGTACTTC. It yields the protein CASSFAGARETQYF. Supplemented by reference TRBV7-2 and TRBJ2-5, the full variable domain reads GAGVSQSPSNKVTEKGKDVELRCDPISGHTALYWYRQSLGQGLEFLIYFQGNSAPDKSGLPSDRFSAERTGGSVSTLTIQRTQQEDSAVYLCASSFAGARETQYFGPGTRLLVL.

The rearrangement links TRBV25-1 to TRBJ2-7; D might be TRBD1 (5 bases). Trimming took 2 bases from V and 5 from J, leaving 13 bases between them. Germline CDR1 reads MGHDK; CDR2 reads SYGVNS. CDR3 length: 14 amino acids. CDR3 in amino acids: CASSELGPAHEQYF. Here the CDR3 DNA reads TGTGCCAGCAGTGAACTGGGGCCAGCCCACGAGCAGTACTTC.